Shown below are 25 T cell receptor beta chains from a single sample sequenced in a study of cytomegalovirus exposure and HLA in healthy donors. PCR employed 60 Vbeta and 13 Jbeta primers. Data came from immunoSEQ multiplex PCR; TCRdb stores just in-frame clones and leaves some out. There are around 130,000 clones in the sample; over 60% occur only once, and less than 2% lies in the top ten. Sequencing used PBMCs. These receptors were taken from a man between 40 and 49 years old in good health and CMV-seronegative.

V gene TRBV27 combines with J gene TRBJ2-1, with TRBD1 identical over 8 bases. Germline trimming cut 2 bases from V and 6 bases from J; bases unmatched to any gene: 6. This CDR3 contains 15 residues. CDR1 is MNHEY and CDR2 is SMNVEV in the germline V gene (reference sequence). CDR3 DNA sequence: TGTGCCAGCAGTTTAAGGCAGGGGGCAGGCAATGAGCAGTTCTTC. Amino acid sequence: CASSLRQGAGNEQFF.

The rearrangement uses TRBV7-9 and TRBJ2-3; D remains unclear. CDR3 size: 17 residues. With 5 bases removed from V and 2 bases from J, the gap between germline ends came to 20 bases. Germline CDR1 is SEHNR and CDR2 is FQNEAQ (reference sequence). The CDR3 loop is CASSLPRVTLDTDTQYF. The CDR3 DNA follows: TGTGCCAGCAGCCTACCCCGGGTTACTCTTGACACAGATACGCAGTATTTT.

The chain is built from TRBV5-1 and TRBJ2-5, with TRBD2 matching 8 bases. The J call may not be correct, given that the DNA end is closer to TRBJ2-7. Germline V CDR1 and CDR2: SGHRS, YFSETQ. This CDR3 is built from 15 residues. The CDR3, as DNA: TGCGCCAGCAGCTTGGATGGCGGGGGGCGGTACGAGCAGTACTTC. It is translated as CASSLDGGGRYEQYF.

The V gene is TRBV7-9, the J gene TRBJ2-7; the match to TRBD2 covers 8 bases. Germline V gene lookup returns CDR1 SEHNR and CDR2 FQNEAQ (reference sequence). This CDR3 is built from 14 residues. Trimming at V came to 5 bases and at J to 3 bases, leaving 6 bases not matched to a gene. The CDR3 DNA reads TGTGCCAGCAGCCCGGGACTAGGGGACTACGAGCAGTACTTC. Amino acid sequence: CASSPGLGDYEQYF.

The V gene is TRBV23-1, the J gene TRBJ1-2; the match to TRBD1 covers 8 bases. TRBV23-1 is sorted into the ORF group, with uncertain function. The CDR3 loop spans 14 amino acids. With V trimmed by 0 bases and J by 6 bases, 3 bases remained unmatched. CDR3 in DNA: TGCGCCAGCAGTCAATCCGACAGGGGAGATGGCTACACCTTC. This sequence encodes CASSQSDRGDGYTF.

The J gene is TRBJ2-3, the V gene TRBV2, with D maybe TRBD1 (5 bases). V gave up 1 base and J gave up 4 bases, with 9 bases separating them. CDR1 SNHLY and CDR2 FYNNEI come from the germline V gene. This CDR3 spans 14 amino acids. The CDR3 sequence: CASSEVPGSDTQYF. For the CDR3, the DNA is TGTGCCAGCAGTGAAGTCCCAGGGTCAGATACGCAGTATTTT.

This chain joins TRBV7-9 and TRBJ2-7, with D perhaps TRBD2 (5 bases). The V end lost 3 bases, the J end lost 7 bases, and 10 bases lay between the germline ends. CDR3 length: 12 amino acids. Looked up from germline, CDR1 is SEHNR and CDR2 is FQNEAQ (reference sequence). CDR3 protein: CASSFFRDEQYF. CDR3 bases: TGTGCCAGCAGCTTTTTCCGGGATGAGCAGTACTTC.

V is TRBV28 and J is TRBJ2-1; D may be TRBD2 (5 bases). The length of the CDR3 is 16 residues. V was cut by 3 bases and J by 1 base, with 13 bases left in between. Germline lookup yields CDR1 MDHEN and CDR2 SYDVKM. The CDR3 region has the DNA TGTGCCAGCAGTTTTGGGCGGGCGCGTTCCTACAATGAGCAGTTCTTC. This gives the protein CASSFGRARSYNEQFF. Variable domain in full (rest from reference TRBV28 and TRBJ2-1): DVKVTQSSRYLVKRTGEKVFLECVQDMDHENMFWYRQDPGLGLRLIYFSYDVKMKEKGDIPEGYSVSREKKERFSLILESASTNQTSMYLCASSFGRARSYNEQFFGPGTRLTVL.

This clone was found a few times. The genes are TRBV7-9 and TRBJ2-6; D ambiguous. This CDR3 spans 14 amino acids. Per germline, CDR1 SEHNR and CDR2 FQNEAQ (reference sequence). The V gene lost 4 bases and the J gene lost 2 bases, with 6 bases spanning the gap. CDR3: CASSSVAGANVLTF. The CDR3 coding sequence is TGTGCCAGCAGCTCCGTTGCTGGGGCCAACGTCCTGACTTTC. Filled out from reference TRBV7-9 and TRBJ2-6, the complete variable domain reads DTGVSQNPRHKITKRGQNVTFRCDPISEHNRLYWYRQTLGQGPEFLTYFQNEAQLEKSRLLSDRFSAERPKGSFSTLEIQRTEQGDSAMYLCASSSVAGANVLTFGAGSRLTVL.

The V gene is TRBV28, the J gene TRBJ2-5; 9 bases match TRBD2. The length of the CDR3 is 14 residues. Germline V lookup: CDR1 MDHEN, CDR2 SYDVKM. With 6 bases clipped from V and 8 bases from J, the junction kept 10 bases outside the gene matches. CDR3 nucleotide sequence: TGTGCCAGCAGCCTACGGAGTAGCGGGAGAACCCAGTACTTC. Protein: CASSLRSSGRTQYF.

In this sample, this clone turned up once. V usage is TRBV4-1 and J usage is TRBJ1-5; TRBD1 matches 7 bases. The CDR3 runs to 15 residues. CDR1 MGHRA and CDR2 YSYEKL come from the germline V gene. V shed 1 base, J shed 3 bases, and the junction held 3 bases outside the gene matches. CDR3 loop: CASSQADRDNQPQHF. CDR3 nucleotide sequence: TGCGCCAGCAGCCAAGCCGACAGGGACAATCAGCCCCAGCATTTT.

This clone showed up just a few times. The V call is TRBV27, the J call TRBJ2-2; TRBD2 aligns across 7 bases. The CDR3 is made up of 15 amino acids. V was clipped by 2 bases and J by 6 bases; unmatched bases: 6. Germline CDR1 MNHEY, CDR2 SMNVEV (reference sequence). CDR3 residues: CASSLGGGPPGELFF. CDR3 bases: TGTGCCAGCAGTTTAGGGGGAGGGCCCCCCGGGGAGCTGTTTTTT.

A word on this clone: One end of the junction does not line up with germline, which may come from a read error. The rearrangement links TRBV2 to TRBJ2-4; the match to TRBD2 covers 8 bases. Germline CDR1 reads SNHLY; CDR2 reads FYNNEI. The length of the CDR3 is 15 residues. The CDR3 is CASSELAGAKNSQYF. CDR3 coding DNA: TGTGCCAGCAGTGAACTAGCGGGCGCCAAAAACAGTCAGTACTTC.

This clone was detected a few times. The CDR3 DNA reads TGTGCCAGCAGCTTAGCGGCGGTGGGGGGTGGCTACACCTTC. Protein: CASSLAAVGGGYTF. The rearrangement joins TRBV7-2 to TRBJ1-2; D is possibly TRBD1 (5 bases). This CDR3 has 14 residues. V was clipped by 0 bases and J by 7 bases, with 12 bases between them. Germline V CDR1 and CDR2: SGHTA, FQGNSA.

The chain has TRBV5-1 and TRBJ2-5; TRBD2 aligns across 11 bases. Germline values: CDR1 SGHRS, CDR2 YFSETQ. This CDR3 is built from 15 residues. J gave up 1 base and V 2 bases, and 1 base lay outside the gene matches. The DNA of the CDR3 is TGCGCCAGCAGCTTTAGCGGGAGGGCCCAAGAGACCCAGTACTTC. Translated: CASSFSGRAQETQYF.

The rearrangement joins TRBV27 to TRBJ2-7; 11 bases fit TRBD1. V gave up 5 bases and J gave up 4 bases; unmatched junction bases: 7. CDR3 size: 15 residues. CDR1 is MNHEY, CDR2 SMNVEV, per germline (reference sequence). CDR3 amino acids: CASSHRTGGRYEQYF. The CDR3 DNA reads TGTGCCAGCAGTCATCGGACAGGGGGCAGGTACGAGCAGTACTTC.

The chain uses TRBV25-1 and TRBJ1-6; 11 bases are shared with TRBD1. Germline CDR1 MGHDK, CDR2 SYGVNS. The length of the CDR3 is 14 residues. J was trimmed by 7 bases and V by 6 bases; bases with no gene match: 2. DNA for the CDR3: TGTGCCAGCAGGGGACAGGGGGGGAATTCACCCCTCCACTTT. It is translated as CASRGQGGNSPLHF.

The chain uses TRBV2 and TRBJ1-1; 10 bases are a match to TRBD1. The CDR3 has 14 amino acids. From germline, CDR1 is SNHLY and CDR2 FYNNEI. Trimming took 5 bases from V and 1 from J; bases not matched to a gene: 1. CDR3 region: CASSWDRGNTEAFF. In nucleotides, the CDR3 is TGTGCCAGCAGTTGGGACAGGGGGAACACTGAAGCTTTCTTT.

The chain employs TRBV4-1 and TRBJ1-5; the D gene is possibly TRBD1 (6 bases). This CDR3 region has 15 residues. V dropped 0 bases and J dropped 3 bases, with 9 bases sitting between them. Per the germline V gene, CDR1 is MGHRA and CDR2 is YSYEKL. CDR3 sequence: CASSQETGHNQPQHF. The DNA for the CDR3 is TGCGCCAGCAGCCAAGAGACAGGTCACAATCAGCCCCAGCATTTT.

J is TRBJ2-3 and V is TRBV7-2; 10 positions agree with TRBD2. With V trimmed by 5 bases and J by 2 bases, 10 bases remained unmatched. The CDR3 consists of 17 residues. From germline, CDR1 is SGHTA and CDR2 FQGNSA. The CDR3 DNA is TGTGCCAGCAGCCAACGAATAGCGGGGGGCCCCACAGATACGCAGTATTTT. Translation gives CASSQRIAGGPTDTQYF. Full variable domain (missing parts from reference TRBV7-2 and TRBJ2-3): GAGVSQSPSNKVTEKGKDVELRCDPISGHTALYWYRQSLGQGLEFLIYFQGNSAPDKSGLPSDRFSAERTGGSVSTLTIQRTQQEDSAVYLCASSQRIAGGPTDTQYFGPGTRLTVL.

The rearrangement links TRBV27 to TRBJ2-1; a weak D match, TRBD2 (5 bases). The ends were cut back, 8 bases at V and 7 bases at J, with 9 bases in the middle. The CDR3 has 11 amino acids. CDR1 is MNHEY and CDR2 is SMNVEV in the germline V gene (reference sequence). The DNA for the CDR3 is TGTGCCAGCTGGTCGGGAAATGAGCAGTTCTTC. It specifies CASWSGNEQFF.

The genes are TRBV19 and TRBJ1-1; the D is unclear. V lost 5 bases, J lost 1 base, and 8 bases lay in between. The CDR3 sequence is 13 residues long. Germline CDR1 LNHDA, CDR2 SQIVND (reference sequence). CDR3 sequence (DNA): TGTGCCAGTAGTTCGGAGAGGAACACTGAAGCTTTCTTT. Amino acids: CASSSERNTEAFF.

This chain joins TRBV19 and TRBJ2-3, with 11 bases matching TRBD1. The J segment lost 4 bases and the V segment lost 3 bases, leaving 6 bases of the junction unmatched. This CDR3 is built from 16 residues. Germline V lookup: CDR1 LNHDA, CDR2 SQIVND (reference sequence). The CDR3 is CASSIGQGAFADTQYF. The CDR3 DNA follows: TGTGCCAGTAGTATTGGACAGGGGGCGTTCGCAGATACGCAGTATTTT.

This sequence joins TRBV5-6 and TRBJ2-5, with TRBD2 matching over 10 bases. Germline V gene lookup returns CDR1 SGHDT and CDR2 YYEEEE. V shed 4 bases and J 0 bases; nucleotides not matched to a gene: 9. The CDR3 runs 17 residues. In nucleotides, the CDR3 is TGTGCCAGCAGCCTCTGGTTTAGCGGGAGGTACCAAGAGACCCAGTACTTC. This sequence encodes CASSLWFSGRYQETQYF.

This clone occurred once. The CDR3 DNA reads TGTGCCAGCAGCCGCAGTAGCGGGAGGGCCATTAGCTACGAGCAGTACTTC. It codes for CASSRSSGRAISYEQYF. J is TRBJ2-5 and V is TRBV7-2; 11 bases match TRBD2. The better agreement between TRBJ2-7 and the DNA end casts doubt on the J call. This CDR3 spans 17 amino acids. The germline V gene has CDR1 SGHTA and CDR2 FQGNSA.